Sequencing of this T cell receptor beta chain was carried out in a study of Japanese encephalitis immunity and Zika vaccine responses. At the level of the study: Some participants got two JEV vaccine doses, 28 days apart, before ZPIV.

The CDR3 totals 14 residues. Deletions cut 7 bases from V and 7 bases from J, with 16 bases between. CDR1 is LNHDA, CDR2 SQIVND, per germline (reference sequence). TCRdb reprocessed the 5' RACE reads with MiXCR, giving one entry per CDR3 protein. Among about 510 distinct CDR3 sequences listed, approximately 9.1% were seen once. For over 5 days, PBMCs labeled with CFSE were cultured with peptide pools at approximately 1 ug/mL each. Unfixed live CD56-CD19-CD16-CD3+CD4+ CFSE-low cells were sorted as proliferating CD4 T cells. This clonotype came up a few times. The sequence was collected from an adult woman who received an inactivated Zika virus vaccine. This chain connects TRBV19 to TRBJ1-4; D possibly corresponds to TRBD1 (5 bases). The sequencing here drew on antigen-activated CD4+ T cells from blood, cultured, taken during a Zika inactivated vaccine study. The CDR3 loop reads CASIDGTSGEKLFF. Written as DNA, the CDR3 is TGTGCCAGTATTGACGGGACCTCAGGTGAAAAACTGTTTTTT. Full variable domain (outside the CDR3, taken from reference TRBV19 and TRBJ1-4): DGGITQSPKYLFRKEGQNVTLSCEQNLNHDAMYWYRQDPGQGLRLIYYSQIVNDFQKGDIAEGYSVSREKKESFPLTVTSAQKNPTAFYLCASIDGTSGEKLFFGSGTQLSVL.